A selection of T cell receptor beta chains follows, all from one sample in a study of vaccination and CD4 T cells after COVID-19. TCRdb analysed the PCR reads with MiXCR anew, one entry per CDR3 protein. The repertoire holds approximately 18,000 distinct CDR3 sequences, with approximately 45% as singletons. For these TCRs, the target antigens are not known. This specimen consisted of CD4+ T cells from blood, cultured in vitro, obtained about 7 months after SARS-CoV-2 vaccination. These TCRs come from a human donor who had recovered from COVID-19. Each CDR3 is given with its conserved first and last residue. D genes are given only for firm matches. Clone size is shown for a subset of rows, as once, few, many or a class of expanded clone.

D: -; J: TRBJ2-7; size: -; V: TRBV19; CDR3: CASSNQGGTYEQYF; DNA: TGTGCCAGTAGTAATCAGGGTGGGACCTACGAGCAGTACTTC
D: -; J: TRBJ2-5; size: -; V: TRBV9; CDR3: CASSVALQETQYF; DNA: TGTGCCAGCAGCGTAGCCTTACAAGAGACCCAGTACTTC
D: -; J: TRBJ2-7; size: few; V: TRBV20-1; CDR3: CSARQADFYEQYF; DNA: TGCAGTGCCAGACAGGCAGACTTCTACGAGCAGTACTTC
D: -; J: TRBJ2-5; size: -; V: TRBV5-1; CDR3: CASSPRGETQYF; DNA: TGCGCCAGCAGCCCCAGAGGAGAGACCCAGTACTTC
D: TRBD2; J: TRBJ2-5; size: -; V: TRBV20-1; CDR3: CSGSRVAGGKQETQYF; DNA: TGCAGTGGTAGCCGAGTTGCGGGAGGCAAACAAGAGACCCAGTACTTC
D: -; J: TRBJ1-2; size: -; V: TRBV5-8; CDR3: CASSLGQHYGYTF; DNA: TGTGCCAGCAGCCTCGGACAGCATTATGGCTACACCTTC
D: -; J: TRBJ2-2; size: -; V: TRBV9; CDR3: CASSVRSADTGELFF; DNA: TGTGCCAGCAGCGTGAGGAGCGCGGACACCGGGGAGCTGTTTTTT
D: TRBD2; J: TRBJ2-7; size: -; V: TRBV6-5; CDR3: CASSYPAGGVSGGTNEQYF; DNA: TGTGCCAGCAGTTACCCCGCGGGTGGGGTGAGCGGGGGTACCAACGAGCAGTACTTC
D: -; J: TRBJ2-7; size: -; V: TRBV20-1; CDR3: CSAPRAGGEQYF; DNA: TGCAGTGCACCCCGGGCAGGCGGAGAGCAGTACTTC
D: TRBD1; J: TRBJ2-5; size: once; V: TRBV5-4; CDR3: CASSPTGAETQYF; DNA: TGTGCCAGCAGCCCCACAGGGGCAGAGACCCAGTACTTC
D: -; J: TRBJ2-7; size: -; V: TRBV6-1; CDR3: CASSPTFDPYEQYF; DNA: TGTGCCAGCAGTCCCACGTTTGATCCCTACGAGCAGTACTTC
D: -; J: TRBJ2-1; size: once; V: TRBV6-2/TRBV6-3; CDR3: CASTGLANEQFF; DNA: TGTGCCAGCACGGGCTTAGCCAATGAGCAGTTCTTC
D: -; J: TRBJ2-7; size: -; V: TRBV4-1; CDR3: CASSQTGPFLNYEQYF; DNA: TGCGCCAGCAGCCAAACCGGGCCGTTCTTAAACTACGAGCAGTACTTC
D: -; J: TRBJ1-1; size: -; V: TRBV6-2/TRBV6-3; CDR3: CASRNGRELAEAFF; DNA: TGTGCCAGCCGCAACGGCAGGGAACTAGCTGAAGCTTTCTTT
D: -; J: TRBJ2-7; size: few; V: TRBV6-5; CDR3: CASSYPREPYEQYF; DNA: TGTGCCAGCAGTTATCCCCGGGAACCCTACGAGCAGTACTTC
D: TRBD1; J: TRBJ1-2; size: -; V: TRBV20-1; CDR3: CSALARPGEGTGLINYGYTF; DNA: TGCAGTGCTCTCGCTCGTCCGGGTGAGGGGACAGGATTAATTAACTATGGCTACACCTTC
D: -; J: TRBJ1-5; size: -; V: TRBV20-1; CDR3: CSARETNSNQPQHF; DNA: TGCAGTGCTAGAGAAACAAATAGCAATCAGCCCCAGCATTTT
D: -; J: TRBJ2-7; size: -; V: TRBV11-3; CDR3: CASSRRREYEQYF; DNA: TGTGCCAGCAGCCGGCGCAGGGAATACGAGCAGTACTTC